This T cell receptor beta chain was sequenced for a study of blood T cell repertoires in COVID-19. The CDR3 contains 14 residues. The ends were cut back, 3 bases at V and 3 bases at J, with 8 bases in the middle. Germline V gene data show CDR1 as SGHAT and CDR2 as FQDESV (reference sequence). Allocation to cohorts depended on clinical history reported by the participants. Authors' data handling: Estimation of nucleated cell counts was performed using reference gene primer amplification. Profiled with immunoSEQ multiplex PCR; TCRdb holds only in-frame clones, not every one. V, J and clone size were drawn from that table, and D and trimming were deduced from the DNA. The data hold 250,000 to 350,000 clones, with about 90% observed a single time.

The chain uses TRBV11-1 and TRBJ2-2; D is unresolved. Sequences were obtained from PBMCs or T cells enriched from blood (not recorded which). The receptor was derived from a woman aged 18-29 years with acute COVID-19. The CDR3 here is CASSFAGYTGELFF. DNA for the CDR3: TGTGCCAGCAGCTTCGCAGGTTACACCGGGGAGCTGTTTTTT.